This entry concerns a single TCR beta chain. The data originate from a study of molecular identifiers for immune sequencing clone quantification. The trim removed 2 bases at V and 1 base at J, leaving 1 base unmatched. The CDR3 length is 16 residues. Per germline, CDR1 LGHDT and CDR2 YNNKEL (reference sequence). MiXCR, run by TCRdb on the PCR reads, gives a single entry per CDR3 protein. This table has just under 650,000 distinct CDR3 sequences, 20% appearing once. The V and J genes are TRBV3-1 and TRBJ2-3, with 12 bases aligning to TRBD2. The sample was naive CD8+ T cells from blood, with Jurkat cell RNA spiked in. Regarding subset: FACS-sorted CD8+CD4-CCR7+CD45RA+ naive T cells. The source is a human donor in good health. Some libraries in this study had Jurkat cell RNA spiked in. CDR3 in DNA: TGTGCCAGCAGCCAACGACTAGCGGGGGGCACAGATACGCAGTATTTT. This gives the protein CASSQRLAGGTDTQYF.